The TCR beta chain under discussion was sequenced for a study of T cell repertoires in cytomegalovirus infection. About the research overall: Through public TCR beta signatures, both CMV infection and matching HLA type were indicated. Study-wide results and caveats: Identification of carriers of CMV plus the relevant HLA was performed using cumulative public TCR beta family frequency. Predominance within the ex vivo response was attributable to HLA-C-restricted CMV-specific TCR beta clonotypes.

TCRdb reanalysed the reads using MiXCR and keeps one entry per CDR3 protein. This sample has over 90,000 distinct CDR3 sequences, with 15% to 20% found just once. There are a few counts of this clonotype. The antigen remains undetermined. Losses at the gene ends were 3 bases for V and 3 bases for J; bases not matched to a gene: 5. This CDR3 region has 15 residues. This chain links TRBV12-3 or TRBV12-4 with TRBJ2-5; 9 nucleotides agree with TRBD2. Sequences were obtained from PBMCs. The receptor's source is a human donor in good health (CMV status not recorded). Some clones in this sample may be carry-over from other donors' samples. The CDR3 DNA reads TGTGCCAGCAGTTTGAGGCCTAGCGGGGAAGAGACCCAGTACTTC. It is translated as CASSLRPSGEETQYF.